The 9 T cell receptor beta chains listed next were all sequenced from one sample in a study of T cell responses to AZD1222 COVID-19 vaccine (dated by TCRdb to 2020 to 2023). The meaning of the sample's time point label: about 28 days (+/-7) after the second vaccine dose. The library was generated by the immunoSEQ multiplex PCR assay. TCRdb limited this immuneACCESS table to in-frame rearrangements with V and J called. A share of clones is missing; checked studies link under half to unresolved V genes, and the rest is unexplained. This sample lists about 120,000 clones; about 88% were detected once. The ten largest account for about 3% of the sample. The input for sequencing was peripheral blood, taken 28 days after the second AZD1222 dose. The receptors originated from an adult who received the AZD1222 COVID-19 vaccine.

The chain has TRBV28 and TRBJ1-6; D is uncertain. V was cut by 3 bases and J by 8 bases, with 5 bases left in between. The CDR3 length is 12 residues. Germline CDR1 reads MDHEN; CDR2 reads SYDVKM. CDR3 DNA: TGTGCCAGCAGTTTGATTGATTCACCCCTCCACTTT. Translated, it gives CASSLIDSPLHF.

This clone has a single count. Here the CDR3 DNA reads TGTGCCAGCAGCCTGTGGGGTCTCTCCTACGAGCAGTACTTC. Protein sequence: CASSLWGLSYEQYF. The chain links TRBV5-4 to TRBJ2-7; D is unclear. The V end was cut by 4 bases, the J end by 0 bases, with 11 bases between. The CDR3 consists of 14 residues. From germline, CDR1 is SGHNT and CDR2 YYREEE (reference sequence).

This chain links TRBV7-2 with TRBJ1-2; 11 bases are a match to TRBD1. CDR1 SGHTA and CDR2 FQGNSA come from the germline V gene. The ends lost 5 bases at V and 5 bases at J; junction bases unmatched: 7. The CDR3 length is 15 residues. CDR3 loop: CASSLRTGGAYGYTF. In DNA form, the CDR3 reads TGTGCCAGCAGCCTCAGGACAGGGGGCGCGTATGGCTACACCTTC.

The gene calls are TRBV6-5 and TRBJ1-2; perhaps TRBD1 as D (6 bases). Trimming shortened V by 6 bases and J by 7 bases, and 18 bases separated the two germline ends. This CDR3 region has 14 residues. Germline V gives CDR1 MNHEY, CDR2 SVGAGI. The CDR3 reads CASRLGGAGIGYTF. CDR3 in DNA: TGTGCCAGCAGGTTAGGGGGAGCAGGGATTGGCTACACCTTC.

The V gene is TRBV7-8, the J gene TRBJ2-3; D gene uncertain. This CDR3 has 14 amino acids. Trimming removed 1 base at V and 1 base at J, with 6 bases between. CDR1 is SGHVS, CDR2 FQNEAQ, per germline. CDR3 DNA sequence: TGTGCCAGCAGCTTAGTAGGCCGCACAGATACGCAGTATTTT. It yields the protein CASSLVGRTDTQYF.

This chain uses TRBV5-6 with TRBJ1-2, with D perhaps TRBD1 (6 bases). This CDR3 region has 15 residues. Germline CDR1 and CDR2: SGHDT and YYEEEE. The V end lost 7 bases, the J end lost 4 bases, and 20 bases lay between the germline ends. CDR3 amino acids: CASHNRDIRPYGYTF. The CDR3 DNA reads TGTGCCAGCCACAACCGGGACATCCGACCCTATGGCTACACCTTC.

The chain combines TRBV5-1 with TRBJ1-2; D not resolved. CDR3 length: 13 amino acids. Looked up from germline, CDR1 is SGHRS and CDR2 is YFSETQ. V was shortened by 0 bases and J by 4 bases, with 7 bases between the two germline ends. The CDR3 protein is CASSLDGIYGYTF. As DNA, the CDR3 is TGCGCCAGCAGCTTGGATGGGATCTATGGCTACACCTTC.

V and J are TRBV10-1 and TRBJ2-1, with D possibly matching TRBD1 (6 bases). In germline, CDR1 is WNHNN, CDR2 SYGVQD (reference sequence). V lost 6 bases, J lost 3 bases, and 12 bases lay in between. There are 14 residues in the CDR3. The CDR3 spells CASSRQGGYNEQFF. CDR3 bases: TGCGCCAGCAGCAGACAAGGGGGCTACAATGAGCAGTTCTTC.

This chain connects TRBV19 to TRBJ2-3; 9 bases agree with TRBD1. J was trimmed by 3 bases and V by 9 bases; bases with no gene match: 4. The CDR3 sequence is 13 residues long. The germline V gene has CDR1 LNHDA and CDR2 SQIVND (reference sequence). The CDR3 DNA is TGTGCCAGCCGGGACAGGGCAACAGATACGCAGTATTTT. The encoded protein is CASRDRATDTQYF.